This entry is about one TCR beta chain. This sample was taken from a study of T cell responses to AZD1222 COVID-19 vaccine. Here immunoSEQ multiplex PCR was the method, and the copy in TCRdb shows in-frame clones only, minus some. The top ten clones hold roughly 8.9% of a sample with about 120,000 clones, roughly 90% of them seen once. Germline values: CDR1 SGDLS, CDR2 YYNGEE. With 6 bases removed from V and 6 bases from J, the gap between germline ends came to 16 bases. The CDR3 contains 15 residues. This chain uses TRBV9 with TRBJ1-6; maybe TRBD1 (6 bases). This receptor was taken from an adult in good health. The source material was peripheral blood, sampled on day 0 of AZD1222 vaccination. CDR3 bases: TGTGCCAGCACCCAAACCCCGGACAGTAATTCACCCCTCCACTTT. This encodes CASTQTPDSNSPLHF.